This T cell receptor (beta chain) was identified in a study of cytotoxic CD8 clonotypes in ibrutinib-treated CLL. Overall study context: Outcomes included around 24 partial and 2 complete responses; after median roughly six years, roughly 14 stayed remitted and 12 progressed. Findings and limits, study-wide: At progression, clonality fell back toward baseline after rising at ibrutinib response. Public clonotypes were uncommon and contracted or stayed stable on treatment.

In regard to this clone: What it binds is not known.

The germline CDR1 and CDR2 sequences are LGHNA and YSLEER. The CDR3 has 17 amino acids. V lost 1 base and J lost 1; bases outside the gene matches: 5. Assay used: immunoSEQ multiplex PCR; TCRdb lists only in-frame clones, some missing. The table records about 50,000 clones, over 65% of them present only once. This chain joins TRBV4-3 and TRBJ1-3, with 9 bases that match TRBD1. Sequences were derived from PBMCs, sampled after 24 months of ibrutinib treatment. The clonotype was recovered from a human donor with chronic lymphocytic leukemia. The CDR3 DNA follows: TGCGCCAGCAGCCAAGGGACAGGGGCAATTTCTGGAAACACCATATATTTT. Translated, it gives CASSQGTGAISGNTIYF.